The rows below give T cell receptor beta chains drawn from one sample of a study of T cell responses to AZD1222 COVID-19 vaccine. This table comes from immunoSEQ multiplex PCR, and its TCRdb copy is limited to in-frame clones, with some not included. The sample has about 150,000 clones, more than 90% seen once. The source material was peripheral blood, sampled 28 days after the second AZD1222 dose. Every receptor here comes from an adult who received the AZD1222 COVID-19 vaccine. Each CDR3 is given with its conserved first and last residue. Fields, in order: V gene, J gene, D gene, clone size, CDR3 protein, CDR3 DNA. The D gene is left open where the match is weak. Expanded clones get a size class; other rows say once, few or many, or leave the size out.

>TRBV2|TRBJ2-3|TRBD2|-
CASSLAGEYPDTQYF
TGTGCCAGCAGTCTAGCGGGAGAATATCCAGATACGCAGTATTTT
>TRBV13|TRBJ2-2|TRBD2|-
CASRGSLLGGRGSRTGELFF
TGTGCCAGCAGAGGATCATTATTGGGGGGTCGCGGGAGCAGAACCGGGGAGCTGTTTTTT
>TRBV5-1|TRBJ1-4|-|-
CASSAVMGGTNEKLFF
TGCGCCAGCAGCGCGGTGATGGGAGGCACTAATGAAAAACTGTTTTTT
>TRBV7-6|TRBJ2-7|-|once
CASSRDPPYEQYF
TGTGCCAGCAGCCGGGACCCCCCCTACGAGCAGTACTTC
>TRBV19|TRBJ1-1|-|-
CASSNRGPTEAFF
TGTGCCAGTAGTAATCGGGGCCCCACTGAAGCTTTCTTT
>TRBV7-9|TRBJ2-7|-|-
CASSHQGGQYF
TGTGCCAGCAGCCACCAGGGTGGGCAGTACTTC
>TRBV7-9|TRBJ1-5|TRBD1|-
CASSSPAGTGDGQPQHF
TGTGCCAGCAGCTCCCCAGCCGGGACAGGGGATGGTCAGCCCCAGCATTTT
>TRBV10-3|TRBJ2-7|-|-
CAINPGEGYEQYF
TGTGCCATCAATCCGGGAGAGGGCTACGAGCAGTACTTC
>TRBV24-1|TRBJ1-5|TRBD1|-
CATSDLQRLTGDNQPQHF
TGTGCCACCAGTGATTTGCAAAGACTGACAGGGGATAATCAGCCCCAGCATTTT
>TRBV11-2|TRBJ2-5|TRBD2|-
CASSGPSGIIQETQYF
TGTGCCAGCAGTGGGCCTAGCGGGATCATCCAAGAGACCCAGTACTTC
>TRBV5-1|TRBJ2-1|TRBD2|-
CASRPSGVGVNEQFF
TGCGCCAGCAGACCTAGCGGGGTAGGGGTCAATGAGCAGTTCTTC
>TRBV11-2|TRBJ2-7|-|-
CASSLPQGRQYF
TGTGCCAGCAGCTTACCGCAGGGCCGGCAGTACTTC
>TRBV4-2|TRBJ1-5|-|-
CASSQDPRENQPQHF
TGTGCCAGCAGCCAAGATCCGCGGGAAAATCAGCCCCAGCATTTT
>TRBV19|TRBJ2-1|TRBD2|-
CASSITSGYNEQFF
TGTGCCAGTAGTATAACTAGCGGCTACAATGAGCAGTTCTTC
>TRBV5-4|TRBJ1-2|-|-
CASSYQGENYGYTF
TGTGCCAGCAGCTACCAGGGAGAAAACTATGGCTACACCTTC
>TRBV27|TRBJ1-1|-|-
CASSLSANTEAFF
TGTGCCAGCAGTTTAAGTGCGAACACTGAAGCTTTCTTT
>TRBV30|TRBJ2-5|-|-
CAWSVGGETQYF
TGTGCCTGGAGTGTAGGAGGGGAGACCCAGTACTTC
>TRBV6-5|TRBJ1-5|-|few
CASSSRFNQPQHF
TGTGCCAGCAGTTCCCGTTTCAATCAGCCCCAGCATTTT
>TRBV7-2|TRBJ2-1|-|-
CASSLSPYNEQFF
TGTGCCAGCAGCTTATCCCCTTACAATGAGCAGTTCTTC
>TRBV7-6|TRBJ2-1|TRBD1|-
CASSLADRGPYNEQFF
TGTGCCAGCAGCTTAGCTGACAGGGGACCGTACAATGAGCAGTTCTTC
>TRBV5-6|TRBJ1-1|-|once
CASGPGPKAFF
TGTGCCAGCGGTCCGGGTCCCAAGGCTTTCTTT
>TRBV6-5|TRBJ1-4|TRBD1|-
CASSYGTDMKQLFF
TGTGCCAGCAGTTATGGGACAGATATGAAACAACTGTTTTTT
>TRBV19|TRBJ2-5|TRBD2|-
CASSVGLAGLETQYF
TGTGCCAGTAGTGTCGGACTAGCGGGGTTAGAGACCCAGTACTTC
>TRBV13|TRBJ2-2|-|-
CASSLHGFSSGELFF
TGTGCCAGCAGCTTACATGGTTTTAGTTCCGGGGAGCTGTTTTTT
>TRBV7-9|TRBJ1-2|-|-
CASSELGTELNYGYTF
TGTGCCAGCAGCGAACTAGGGACCGAGCTTAACTATGGCTACACCTTC
>TRBV11-2|TRBJ1-6|TRBD1|-
CASSSTGDENSPLHF
TGTGCCAGCAGCTCGACAGGGGACGAGAATTCACCCCTCCACTTT
>TRBV14|TRBJ1-1|TRBD1|-
CASSQDRGTEAFF
TGTGCCAGCAGCCAAGACAGGGGGACTGAAGCTTTCTTT
>TRBV9|TRBJ2-7|TRBD1|few
CASSVDRGYEQYF
TGTGCCAGCAGCGTAGACAGGGGCTACGAGCAGTACTTC
>TRBV19|TRBJ2-1|TRBD2|-
CASSERLADSYNEQFF
TGTGCCAGTAGTGAACGACTAGCGGACTCCTACAATGAGCAGTTCTTC
>TRBV28|TRBJ1-5|-|-
CASISSISLWPQHF
TGTGCCAGCATCAGTTCAATCAGTCTGTGGCCCCAGCATTTT
>TRBV27|TRBJ1-2|-|-
CASSLRVNYGYTF
TGTGCCAGCAGTTTACGAGTTAACTATGGCTACACCTTC
>TRBV5-6|TRBJ1-2|-|-
CASSLETHRGGIF
TGTGCCAGCAGCTTGGAGACGCATCGGGGCGGTATCTTC
>TRBV19|TRBJ2-2|TRBD1|-
CASRMGQGRTGELFF
TGTGCCAGTAGAATGGGACAGGGGCGCACCGGGGAGCTGTTTTTT
>TRBV10-1|TRBJ1-3|-|-
CASSVRQRWGNTIYF
TGCGCCAGCAGCGTAAGGCAACGATGGGGAAACACCATATATTTT
>TRBV2|TRBJ2-3|-|-
CASQGVRTQYF
TGTGCCAGCCAGGGCGTACGGACGCAGTATTTT